A selection of T cell receptor beta chains follows, all from one sample in a study of blood T cell repertoires in COVID-19. Libraries were prepared by immunoSEQ multiplex PCR; TCRdb keeps only in-frame clonotypes and omits some of them. The table lists 270,000 or so clones, approximately 83% of them singletons. Sequencing was performed on peripheral blood. Receptor source: a woman aged 45-59 years who had recovered from COVID-19. The CDR3 runs from the conserved cysteine through the conserved F or W. A D gene is named only where the DNA matches it firmly. Expanded clones get a size class; other rows say once, few or many, or leave the size out.

J gene | V gene | D gene | clone size | CDR3 protein | CDR3 DNA
TRBJ1-6 | TRBV16 | TRBD1 | few | CASSPQGETLHF | TGTGCCAGCAGCCCTCAGGGGGAGACCCTCCACTTT
TRBJ1-2 | TRBV28 | TRBD1 | NA | CASSFEQGYVYTF | TGTGCCAGCAGTTTCGAACAGGGGTACGTCTACACCTTC
TRBJ2-1 | TRBV6-5 | TRBD2 | once | CASQESGGIEQFF | TGTGCCTCCCAGGAAAGCGGGGGAATTGAGCAGTTCTTC
TRBJ2-3 | TRBV2 | NA | NA | CATTIDTDTQYF | TGTGCCACTACGATAGACACAGATACGCAGTATTTT
TRBJ2-7 | TRBV4-3 | TRBD2 | once | CASSQDGTSGRSRYEQYF | TGCGCCAGCAGCCAAGATGGGACTAGCGGGAGGTCCCGCTACGAGCAGTACTTC
TRBJ2-7 | TRBV18 | TRBD2 | NA | CASSPPGLAGDEQYF | TGTGCCAGCTCACCTCCGGGACTAGCGGGAGACGAGCAGTACTTC
TRBJ2-1 | TRBV9 | NA | NA | CASSVAGYNEQFF | TGTGCCAGCAGCGTAGCGGGCTACAATGAGCAGTTCTTC
TRBJ2-3 | TRBV4-3 | TRBD2 | NA | CASSQEPSTSGRVNTQYF | TGCGCCAGCAGCCAAGAACCCTCGACTAGCGGGAGAGTAAATACGCAGTATTTT
TRBJ2-1 | TRBV6-2/TRBV6-3 | TRBD1 | NA | CASSWVYRGEGSYNEQFF | TGTGCCAGCAGTTGGGTCTACAGGGGAGAGGGATCCTACAATGAGCAGTTCTTC
TRBJ2-6 | TRBV27 | TRBD1 | NA | CASSFRTGGAGANVLTF | TGTGCCAGCAGTTTCAGGACAGGGGGCGCTGGGGCCAACGTCCTGACTTTC
TRBJ1-3 | TRBV6-5 | NA | NA | CASSYSTGSAGNTIYF | TGTGCCAGCAGTTACTCGACGGGTTCCGCTGGAAACACCATATATTTT
TRBJ2-7 | TRBV18 | TRBD1 | NA | CASSPLLLGTVSYEQYF | TGTGCCAGCTCACCACTCTTGTTAGGGACAGTCTCCTACGAGCAGTACTTC
TRBJ2-5 | TRBV12-2 | NA | NA | CASRLRTSGGHTRVTQYF | TGTGCAAGTCGCCTGCGGACTAGCGGGGGCCATACTAGGGTGACCCAGTACTTC
TRBJ1-1 | TRBV28 | NA | few | CASSPPLTTRGEAFF | TGTGCCAGCAGTCCCCCTCTCACAACCCGGGGTGAAGCTTTCTTT
TRBJ2-1 | TRBV4-3 | TRBD2 | NA | CASSQDRTSGGQFF | TGCGCCAGCAGCCAAGATCGGACTAGCGGGGGGCAGTTCTTC
TRBJ2-5 | TRBV28 | NA | few | CASSRGGFQETQYF | TGTGCCAGCAGCCGCGGCGGGTTCCAAGAGACCCAGTACTTC
TRBJ2-4 | TRBV30 | TRBD1 | NA | CAWNRGSDIQYF | TGTGCCTGGAACAGGGGGTCGGACATTCAGTACTTC
TRBJ2-7 | TRBV2 | TRBD2 | NA | CASSGTSGAYEQYF | TGTGCCAGCAGTGGGACTAGCGGGGCCTACGAGCAGTACTTC
TRBJ2-7 | TRBV5-4 | TRBD1 | NA | CASNSGTGDRGQYF | TGTGCCAGCAACAGCGGGACAGGGGACCGAGGGCAGTACTTC
TRBJ1-1 | TRBV19 | NA | many | CASSNGGYTEAFF | TGTGCCAGTAGCAACGGCGGGTACACTGAAGCTTTCTTT
TRBJ2-7 | TRBV6-6 | TRBD1 | NA | CASSIRGSSYEQYF | TGTGCCAGCAGTATCAGGGGGAGCTCCTACGAGCAGTACTTC
TRBJ2-7 | TRBV21-1 | NA | NA | CASSKVFRREYDSEQYF | TGTGCCAGCAGCAAAGTGTTCCGGCGGGAGTACGACTCCGAGCAGTACTTC
TRBJ2-1 | TRBV2 | TRBD2 | NA | CASQGTSNYNEQFF | TGTGCCAGCCAAGGGACTAGCAACTACAATGAGCAGTTCTTC
TRBJ2-7 | TRBV28 | TRBD1 | NA | CASSTAGTGGGEQYF | TGTGCCAGCAGTACCGCCGGGACAGGGGGAGGCGAGCAGTACTTC
TRBJ2-7 | TRBV6-2/TRBV6-3 | NA | NA | CASSYQPGRWDEQYF | TGTGCCAGCAGTTACCAACCAGGCAGATGGGACGAGCAGTACTTC
TRBJ1-3 | TRBV7-8 | TRBD1 | NA | CASSSGTAPGNTIYF | TGTGCCAGCAGCTCTGGGACAGCCCCTGGAAACACCATATATTTT
TRBJ1-6 | TRBV2 | NA | NA | CASGGMSSYNSPLHF | TGTGCCAGCGGGGGGATGAGCTCCTATAATTCACCCCTCCACTTT
TRBJ1-6 | TRBV7-9 | TRBD1 | NA | CASSFQGASPLHF | TGTGCCAGCAGCTTTCAGGGGGCCTCACCCCTCCACTTT
TRBJ2-7 | TRBV6-2/TRBV6-3 | TRBD1 | NA | CASSTGTASTTQYF | TGTGCCAGCAGTACCGGGACAGCCTCTACGACGCAGTACTTC
TRBJ1-2 | TRBV2 | NA | NA | CASSEGQGWKGYTF | TGTGCCAGCAGTGAAGGGCAGGGATGGAAGGGCTACACCTTC
TRBJ2-3 | TRBV24-1 | TRBD1 | NA | CATGGQGMDTQYF | TGTGCCACCGGAGGACAGGGTATGGATACGCAGTATTTT
TRBJ2-5 | TRBV2 | NA | NA | CASSVTSVQYF | TGTGCCAGCAGTGTAACCTCGGTACAGTACTTC
TRBJ1-1 | TRBV19 | TRBD1 | few | CASSIDDRGRGDTEAFF | TGTGCCAGTAGTATAGACGACAGGGGGCGCGGGGACACTGAAGCTTTCTTT
TRBJ1-1 | TRBV5-1 | NA | NA | CATRISGGVGNTEAFF | TGCGCCACCCGGATTTCTGGGGGCGTGGGGAACACTGAAGCTTTCTTT
TRBJ2-1 | TRBV27 | TRBD2 | NA | CASSTPGTSGKYEQFF | TGTGCCAGCAGTACGCCCGGGACTAGCGGGAAATATGAGCAGTTCTTC
TRBJ2-6 | TRBV11-3 | NA | NA | CASGRSPGANVLTF | TGTGCCAGCGGGCGTTCCCCTGGGGCCAACGTCCTGACTTTC
TRBJ1-1 | TRBV5-6 | NA | NA | CASSHTRGNTEAFF | TGTGCCAGCAGCCATACACGTGGGAACACTGAAGCTTTCTTT
TRBJ2-7 | TRBV7-2 | TRBD1 | NA | CASSHTGGFYEQYF | TGTGCCAGCAGCCACACAGGGGGTTTCTACGAGCAGTACTTC
TRBJ1-1 | TRBV5-1 | NA | NA | CASKEQGNTEAFF | TGCGCCAGCAAGGAACAGGGGAACACTGAAGCTTTCTTT
TRBJ1-2 | TRBV7-8 | TRBD1 | NA | CASSLASRTGNYGYTF | TGTGCCAGCAGCTTAGCTTCCCGGACAGGGAACTATGGCTACACCTTC
TRBJ2-2 | TRBV10-2 | NA | NA | CASSEVGGGELFF | TGCGCCAGCAGTGAGGTCGGGGGTGGGGAGCTGTTTTTT
TRBJ1-2 | TRBV7-9 | NA | NA | CASSLPGHLYGYTF | TGTGCCAGCAGCTTACCGGGACACCTTTATGGCTACACCTTC
TRBJ2-3 | TRBV7-6 | TRBD2 | few | CASSSKPGLAGRTDTQYF | TGTGCCAGCAGCTCAAAACCGGGACTAGCGGGACGCACAGATACGCAGTATTTT
TRBJ2-7 | TRBV7-2 | NA | NA | CASSPTGNSYEQYF | TGTGCCAGCAGCCCAACGGGAAATTCCTACGAGCAGTACTTC
TRBJ1-2 | TRBV3-1/TRBV3-2 | TRBD1 | NA | CASSQDKRQGRYGYTF | TGTGCCAGCAGCCAAGATAAACGACAGGGGCGCTATGGCTACACCTTC